This T cell receptor (beta chain) originates from a study of OX40 agonist ivuxolimab in advanced cancers. Study context: The dose-escalation cohort had hepatocellular carcinoma, melanoma, renal cell or head and neck cancer. Previous treatment with anti-PD-1, anti-PD-L1 or anti-CTLA-4 therapy was allowed; about 44% had received some.

V shed 5 bases and J shed 3 bases, with 11 bases lying between them. Germline V CDR1 and CDR2: MDHEN, SYDVKM. There are 14 residues in the CDR3. The assay was immunoSEQ multiplex PCR, and TCRdb's table has in-frame clones only and misses some. The sample has more than 80,000 clones, more than 80% seen once. The V gene is TRBV28, the J gene TRBJ1-5; weak D call: TRBD1 (6 bases). The input for sequencing was CD4+ or CD8+ T cells sorted from blood, taken in a trial of the OX40 agonist ivuxolimab. The source is an adult with an advanced solid tumor such as melanoma, head and neck, liver or kidney cancer. CDR3 nucleotides: TGTGCCAGCAGTCTGGACAGACCCAATCAGCCCCAGCATTTT. Amino acid sequence: CASSLDRPNQPQHF.